The following is a TCR beta chain sequence with its context. This sample was included in a study of blood T cell repertoires in COVID-19. About the study: The analysed material was cDNA or gDNA that came from T cells, B-cell-depleted T cells, or PBMCs.

The CDR3 extends over 18 amino acids. Looked up from germline, CDR1 is SGHRS and CDR2 is YFSETQ. J was trimmed by 2 bases and V by 3 bases; bases with no gene match: 14. As handled by the study authors: Using reference gene primer amplification, nucleated cell counts were estimated. Profiling relied on immunoSEQ multiplex PCR, and the TCRdb table lists in-frame clones only, not all of them. V and J calls and clone size are given by that table; D and trimming were obtained from the DNA. The profile shows about 400,000 clones, approximately 88% of them singletons. The study drew participants aged roughly 18 to 95 years from approximately 23 US areas. Participants had their cohort set by participant-reported clinical history.

V gene TRBV5-1 combines with J gene TRBJ2-5; 9 bases map to TRBD2. Input material: PBMCs or T cells enriched from blood (not recorded which). The TCR originated in a middle-aged woman with acute COVID-19. In nucleotides, the CDR3 is TGCGCCAGCAGCTCGACTACGGCTGGGCTAGCGGGGCAAGAGACCCAGTACTTC. As protein: CASSSTTAGLAGQETQYF.